A selection of T cell receptor beta chains follows, all from one sample in a study of blood T cells in healthy people across ages. TCRdb re-called the 5' RACE reads with MiXCR, one entry per CDR3 protein. The sample lists roughly 800,000 distinct CDR3 sequences; 55% to 70% were seen once. The sample was blood. These receptors came from a young man in good health. Both conserved end residues are part of each CDR3. A D gene is named only where the DNA matches it firmly. Size tells how often a clone was seen (once, few, many) or the class of an expanded clone, and some rows leave it out.

clone size	V gene	D gene	J gene	CDR3 protein	CDR3 DNA
.	TRBV6-2/TRBV6-3	.	TRBJ2-1	CASRRGWGGEQFF	TGTGCCAGCAGGAGGGGTTGGGGAGGTGAGCAGTTCTTC
.	TRBV7-2	.	TRBJ1-1	CASSLNRGHTEAFF	TGTGCCAGCAGCTTAAATCGGGGGCACACTGAAGCTTTCTTT
.	TRBV2	.	TRBJ2-5	CASVRWETQYF	TGTGCCAGCGTCAGGTGGGAGACCCAGTACTTC
.	TRBV2	TRBD2	TRBJ2-1	CASKGGGYNEQFF	TGTGCCAGCAAGGGCGGGGGGTACAATGAGCAGTTCTTC
.	TRBV9	.	TRBJ2-4	CASSAAPRFENIQYF	TGTGCCAGCAGCGCTGCTCCGAGATTCGAAAACATTCAGTACTTC
.	TRBV20-1	.	TRBJ2-7	CSARVYGGRGGGEQYF	TGCAGTGCTAGAGTCTACGGCGGCAGGGGAGGCGGTGAGCAGTACTTC
once	TRBV25-1	.	TRBJ1-2	CASSESEGHHYGYTF	TGTGCCAGCAGTGAATCAGAGGGACATCACTATGGCTACACCTTC
.	TRBV19	.	TRBJ1-4	CASRGSPNEKLFF	TGTGCCAGTAGGGGAAGTCCTAATGAAAAACTGTTTTTT
.	TRBV7-2	TRBD2	TRBJ2-1	CASSLRAGGGSYNEQFF	TGTGCCAGCAGCTTACGGGCCGGCGGGGGCTCCTACAATGAGCAGTTCTTC
.	TRBV7-3	.	TRBJ2-7	CASSPAAGYEQYF	TGTGCCAGCAGCCCGGCGGCAGGCTACGAGCAGTACTTC
.	TRBV10-3	TRBD1	TRBJ1-1	CAISESSGTGSAFF	TGTGCCATCAGTGAGTCGTCTGGGACAGGTTCAGCTTTCTTT
.	TRBV28	TRBD2	TRBJ2-7	CASSLGYGLADYEQYF	TGTGCCAGCAGTTTGGGTTATGGACTAGCGGACTACGAGCAGTACTTC
.	TRBV9	TRBD2	TRBJ2-5	CASSVGAKAGEQYF	TGTGCCAGCAGCGTAGGAGCAAAGGCGGGGGAGCAGTACTTC
.	TRBV6-5	.	TRBJ1-2	CASSYPSDGSAGYTF	TGTGCCAGCAGTTACCCCAGCGACGGGTCGGCCGGCTACACCTTC
once	TRBV20-1	.	TRBJ2-5	CSATPSTGFQETQYF	TGCAGTGCCACCCCAAGCACAGGGTTCCAAGAGACCCAGTACTTC
once	TRBV20-1	TRBD2	TRBJ2-5	CSATHDRGVGETQYF	TGCAGTGCTACCCATGACCGGGGGGTAGGAGAGACCCAGTACTTC
few	TRBV7-9	.	TRBJ1-2	CASSFQEGFGGYTF	TGTGCCAGCAGCTTTCAAGAGGGGTTCGGTGGCTACACCTTC
.	TRBV20-1	TRBD2	TRBJ2-4	CSARASSGGNIQYF	TGCAGTGCTAGAGCGTCTAGCGGAGGAAACATTCAGTACTTC
.	TRBV7-9	.	TRBJ2-1	CASSGGPSYNEQFF	TGTGCCAGCAGCGGGGGGCCCTCCTACAATGAGCAGTTCTTC
few	TRBV20-1	.	TRBJ2-7	CSARDPQGTGYEQYF	TGCAGTGCTAGAGATCCTCAGGGAACAGGCTACGAGCAGTACTTC
.	TRBV28	.	TRBJ1-2	CASSLLKGGYTF	TGTGCCAGCAGTTTACTCAAAGGCGGCTACACCTTC
.	TRBV6-1	.	TRBJ2-7	CASSAQGWAYEQYF	TGTGCCAGCAGTGCACAGGGATGGGCCTACGAGCAGTACTTC
once	TRBV7-8	.	TRBJ1-2	CASSPDSSNYGYTF	TGTGCCAGCAGCCCGGACAGTTCTAACTATGGCTACACCTTC
once	TRBV7-6	.	TRBJ2-5	CASGLPESLGETQYF	TGTGCCAGCGGCTTACCCGAGTCCCTGGGGGAGACCCAGTACTTC
.	TRBV7-3	.	TRBJ2-2	CASSTPGAGELFF	TGTGCCAGCAGCACCCCGGGGGCCGGGGAGCTGTTTTTT
.	TRBV6-6	TRBD2	TRBJ2-3	CASSFLALAGTDTQYF	TGTGCCAGCAGTTTTCTGGCACTAGCGGGGACAGATACGCAGTATTTT
.	TRBV2	.	TRBJ1-2	CASSELDHGYTF	TGTGCCAGCAGTGAATTGGATCATGGCTACACCTTC
.	TRBV20-1	TRBD2	TRBJ2-3	CSASSSGRQDTQYF	TGCAGTGCTAGTTCCAGCGGGAGACAAGATACGCAGTATTTT
.	TRBV7-2	TRBD2	TRBJ2-7	CASSLAGAGGLLTYEQYF	TGTGCCAGCAGCTTAGCAGGAGCGGGAGGGCTACTTACCTACGAGCAGTACTTC
.	TRBV10-3	.	TRBJ2-7	CAIRGASYEQYF	TGTGCCATCAGGGGAGCATCCTACGAGCAGTACTTC